This T cell receptor beta chain was profiled in a study of identical twins. TCRdb processed the 5' RACE reads anew with MiXCR; each CDR3 protein has one entry. The sample gives 700,000 or so distinct CDR3 sequences, 8.5% to 9% of which show up once; approximately 0.89% is in the top ten. The study, taken as a whole, reports: The degree of excess twin sharing was weaker in beta out-of-frame sequences. Within cord blood, abundant beta clonotypes carried fewer insertions, but memory repertoires showed no such trend.

With respect to this clonotype: Its cognate antigen is unknown.

V was trimmed by 1 base and J by 7 bases, leaving 17 bases between them. Per the germline V gene, CDR1 is SGHAT and CDR2 is FQNNGV. This CDR3 region has 15 residues. These data were likewise used in another study, on yellow fever vaccine responses in identical twins.

This sequence was found in a woman aged 18 to 35 in good health. V gene TRBV11-2 combines with J gene TRBJ2-7; D could derive from TRBD1 or TRBD2 (5 bases each). The sequenced material came from PBMCs. Written as DNA, the CDR3 is TGTGCCAGCAGCTTAGGGCACGGGGCGGTGGGGGAGCAGTACTTC. Protein: CASSLGHGAVGEQYF.